Following are 26 T cell receptor beta chains from one sample sequenced in a study of blood T cell repertoires in COVID-19. Using immunoSEQ multiplex PCR, the repertoire was profiled, and TCRdb retains in-frame clones only, with some absent. The table records roughly 200,000 clones, 90% of them present only once. Input material: PBMCs or T cells enriched from blood (not recorded which). These receptors were obtained from a man younger than 40 who had recovered from COVID-19.

The rearrangement joins TRBV10-1 to TRBJ2-1; no definite D call. Deletions cut 2 bases from V and 5 bases from J, with 16 bases between. CDR3 length: 16 amino acids. Germline V gives CDR1 WNHNN, CDR2 SYGVQD (reference sequence). The CDR3 nucleotides read TGCGCCAGCAGTGAGCTTAGGCCGGCAGGTGACAATGAGCAGTTCTTC. It is translated as CASSELRPAGDNEQFF.

This sequence joins TRBV5-4 and TRBJ2-1; 9 bases line up with TRBD1. Germline trimming cut 0 bases from V and 1 base from J; bases unmatched to any gene: 2. Germline V gene lookup returns CDR1 SGHNT and CDR2 YYREEE (reference sequence). There are 16 residues in the CDR3. The CDR3 DNA follows: TGTGCCAGCAGCTTGGAGGGGACAGGGTCCTACAATGAGCAGTTCTTC. Translated: CASSLEGTGSYNEQFF.

The J gene is TRBJ1-6, the V gene TRBV5-4, with 11 bases fitting TRBD1. From germline, CDR1 is SGHNT and CDR2 YYREEE (reference sequence). V lost 3 bases to trimming and J lost 3 bases; unmatched junction nucleotides: 8. The CDR3 has 18 residues. In nucleotides, the CDR3 is TGTGCCAGCAGCTCGGGGACAGGGGGTGGTAACTATAATTCACCCCTCCACTTT. It specifies CASSSGTGGGNYNSPLHF.

The chain uses TRBV9 and TRBJ1-3, with D possibly matching TRBD1 (6 bases). Germline V lookup: CDR1 SGDLS, CDR2 YYNGEE. The CDR3 is 18 residues long. Trimming cost V 0 bases and J 0 bases, with 16 bases left between them. The CDR3 reads CASSVGDAGTPSGNTIYF. The CDR3 region has the DNA TGTGCCAGCAGCGTAGGAGATGCCGGGACACCCTCTGGAAACACCATATATTTT.

This clone appeared a single time. This chain links TRBV30 with TRBJ1-3; D ambiguous. Trimming cost V 2 bases and J 0 bases, with 11 bases left between them. CDR1 and CDR2 (germline): GTSNPN, SVGIG (reference sequence). This CDR3 region has 15 residues. CDR3 region: CAWSLSGFSGNTIYF. CDR3 DNA: TGTGCCTGGAGTCTATCAGGCTTCTCTGGAAACACCATATATTTT.

The V call is TRBV7-2, the J call TRBJ2-1; 7 bases line up with TRBD1. The junction had 4 bases not matched to a gene; V was cut back by 2 bases and J by 0 bases. In germline, CDR1 is SGHTA, CDR2 FQGNSA. The CDR3 length is 16 residues. CDR3: CASSLRGPSSYNEQFF. The CDR3 bases are TGTGCCAGCAGCTTAAGGGGGCCTAGCTCCTACAATGAGCAGTTCTTC.

The chain is built from TRBV10-3 and TRBJ2-7; 10 bases line up with TRBD1. The CDR3 has 16 amino acids. Germline CDR1 ENHRY, CDR2 SYGVKD. After removal of 2 bases from V and 7 bases from J, the junction contained 11 bases not matched to a gene. The CDR3 region is CAISEVTLGTGEEQYF. The CDR3 DNA reads as TGTGCCATCAGTGAGGTGACTTTAGGGACAGGGGAGGAGCAGTACTTC.

This clone was seen only a few times. The rearrangement uses TRBV10-3 and TRBJ1-1; unclear D gene. Between the trimmed V and J ends, which lost 4 bases and 1 base, there was a span of 4 bases. This CDR3 comprises 12 residues. CDR1 and CDR2 from the germline V gene are ENHRY and SYGVKD. The CDR3 nucleotides are TGTGCCATCAGTGGAGCGAACACTGAAGCTTTCTTT. Its protein is CAISGANTEAFF.

V and J are TRBV4-3 and TRBJ1-6; perhaps TRBD1 as D (6 bases). The V end was cut by 0 bases, the J end by 7 bases, with 16 bases between. This CDR3 is built from 17 residues. Germline loops: CDR1 LGHNA, CDR2 YSLEER. CDR3 coding DNA: TGCGCCAGCAGCCAAGATCAGCTACAGGGTGAAAATTCACCCCTCCACTTT. It translates to CASSQDQLQGENSPLHF.

V and J are TRBV5-4 and TRBJ1-4; TRBD1 aligns across 8 bases. Germline V gene lookup returns CDR1 SGHNT and CDR2 YYREEE (reference sequence). V shed 2 bases and J 7 bases; nucleotides not matched to a gene: 13. CDR3 length: 17 amino acids. The CDR3 DNA sequence: TGTGCCAGCAGCTTATGGACAGGGTGGCCCCCAGTTGAAAAACTGTTTTTT. It is translated as CASSLWTGWPPVEKLFF. Variable domain in full (rest from reference TRBV5-4 and TRBJ1-4): ETGVTQSPTHLIKTRGQQVTLRCSSQSGHNTVSWYQQALGQGPQFIFQYYREEENGRGNFPPRFSGLQFPNYSSELNVNALELDDSALYLCASSLWTGWPPVEKLFFGSGTQLSVL.

This chain uses TRBV7-2 with TRBJ2-5, with 8 bases aligning to TRBD2. The germline V gene encodes CDR1 SGHTA and CDR2 FQGNSA. Trimming removed 6 bases from V and 5 bases from J; junction bases left unmatched: 5. CDR3 length equals 13 residues. The CDR3 here is CASSGGGSETQYF. As DNA, the CDR3 is TGTGCCAGCAGTGGCGGGGGGTCGGAGACCCAGTACTTC.

This clone was counted a few times. The V call is TRBV10-3, the J call TRBJ1-4, with TRBD1 matching over 8 bases. The CDR3 totals 16 residues. The J segment lost 5 bases and the V segment lost 4 bases, leaving 9 bases of the junction unmatched. Germline CDR1 is ENHRY and CDR2 is SYGVKD. CDR3: CAISASQGAENEKLFF. CDR3 nucleotide sequence: TGTGCCATCAGTGCGAGTCAGGGGGCGGAGAATGAAAAACTGTTTTTT.

The chain recombines TRBV28 with TRBJ2-5; the D gene is possibly TRBD2 (6 bases). Germline CDR1 is MDHEN and CDR2 is SYDVKM. This CDR3 has 17 residues. The V end was cut by 3 bases, the J end by 8 bases, with 25 bases between. For the CDR3, the DNA is TGTGCCAGCAGTTTCATACTAGCTGCTGGAGGTCTATTAACCCAGTACTTC. It is translated as CASSFILAAGGLLTQYF.

The V call is TRBV27, the J call TRBJ2-5; D uncertain. The CDR3 has 12 amino acids. Trimming pared 6 bases from V and 2 bases from J, leaving 7 bases between. The germline V gene encodes CDR1 MNHEY and CDR2 SMNVEV (reference sequence). The CDR3 nucleotides are TGTGCCAGCAGCCCCACACAAGAGACCCAGTACTTC. Its protein is CASSPTQETQYF.

The rearrangement links TRBV9 to TRBJ2-4, with a weak D call TRBD2 (5 bases). There are 14 residues in the CDR3. CDR1 is SGDLS, CDR2 YYNGEE, per germline. Trimming pared 4 bases from V and 10 bases from J, leaving 18 bases between. The CDR3 region has the DNA TGTGCCAGCAGCCCTCTCGCGGGTCGAGGAATTCAGTACTTC. Encoded protein: CASSPLAGRGIQYF.

The chain has TRBV3-1 (or the pseudogene TRBV3-2) and TRBJ2-1, with TRBD2 matching over 13 bases. Looked up from germline, CDR1 is LGHDT and CDR2 is YNNKEL (reference sequence). This CDR3 spans 18 amino acids. Trimming cost V 0 bases and J 4 bases; bases outside gene matches: 6. DNA of the CDR3: TGTGCCAGCAGCCAAGATGTACTAGCGGGGGGGCGGTACAATGAGCAGTTCTTC. Translating gives CASSQDVLAGGRYNEQFF.

This chain links TRBV5-4 with TRBJ2-7, with TRBD2 identical over 14 bases. V shed 0 bases, J shed 5 bases, and the junction held 1 base outside the gene matches. CDR1 and CDR2 (germline): SGHNT, YYREEE (reference sequence). There are 15 residues in the CDR3. The CDR3, as DNA: TGTGCCAGCAGCTTGGGGGGACTAGCGGGAGACGAGCAGTACTTC. It specifies CASSLGGLAGDEQYF.

V is TRBV13 and J is TRBJ1-1; no firm D call. V lost 3 bases and J lost 3, with 11 bases in between. The CDR3 contains 14 residues. The germline V gene encodes CDR1 PRHDT and CDR2 FYEKMQ (reference sequence). The CDR3 loop is CASSFGRGDTEAFF. CDR3 sequence (DNA): TGTGCCAGCAGCTTCGGTCGGGGTGACACTGAAGCTTTCTTT. Variable domain in full (rest from reference TRBV13 and TRBJ1-1): AAGVIQSPRHLIKEKRETATLKCYPIPRHDTVYWYQQGPGQDPQFLISFYEKMQSDKGSIPDRFSAQQFSDYHSELNMSSLELGDSALYFCASSFGRGDTEAFFGQGTRLTVV.

The CDR3 coding sequence is TGCGCCAGCAGCCTAAGACCCGGGACTAACTACAATGAGCAGTTCTTC. Translating it yields CASSLRPGTNYNEQFF. The genes are TRBV4-3 and TRBJ2-1, with 7 bases matching TRBD2. The V gene end was trimmed by 4 bases and the J gene end by 3 bases; junction bases not matched to a gene: 9. The CDR3 loop spans 16 amino acids. The germline gives CDR1 LGHNA, CDR2 YSLEER.

The CDR3 loop reads CASSTHRGGQADTQYF. For the CDR3, the DNA is TGTGCCAGCAGCACGCATCGGGGGGGGCAGGCGGATACGCAGTATTTT. This sequence joins TRBV21-1 and TRBJ2-3; the table's D call, TRBD2, was not checked against the DNA. TRBV21-1 corresponds to a pseudogene. There are 16 residues in the CDR3.

J is TRBJ2-1 and V is TRBV11-2, with TRBD2 matching 8 bases. CDR3 length: 17 residues. Germline CDR1 reads SGHAT; CDR2 reads FQNNGV. After removal of 1 base from V and 4 bases from J, the junction contained 9 bases not matched to a gene. CDR3 loop: CASSLGPLAGRYNEQFF. CDR3 nucleotide sequence: TGTGCCAGCAGCTTAGGCCCATTAGCGGGAAGGTACAATGAGCAGTTCTTC.

The chain couples TRBV12-3 or TRBV12-4 to TRBJ1-5; D perhaps matches TRBD1 (5 bases). The V end was cut by 3 bases, the J end by 5 bases, with 8 bases between. The CDR3 extends over 13 amino acids. The CDR3 bases are TGTGCCAGCAGTTTGGCGGGGGATCAGCCCCAGCATTTT. Translated: CASSLAGDQPQHF.

The genes are TRBV5-1 and TRBJ2-2, with D hard to call. V shed 2 bases and J shed 6 bases, with 14 bases lying between them. CDR3 length: 15 amino acids. Germline V CDR1 and CDR2: SGHRS, YFSETQ. This CDR3 is CASSFGLLVAGELFF. CDR3 DNA sequence: TGCGCCAGCAGCTTTGGGTTGCTAGTCGCCGGGGAGCTGTTTTTT.

This clone was counted only a few times. The rearrangement links TRBV20-1 to TRBJ2-1; no reliable D call. Trimming took 3 bases from V and 0 from J, leaving 9 bases between them. From germline, CDR1 is DFQATT and CDR2 SNEGSKA (reference sequence). This CDR3 is 14 amino acids long. The CDR3 DNA follows: TGCAGTGCTAGTGGCCCGGGCTCCTACAATGAGCAGTTCTTC. Its protein product is CSASGPGSYNEQFF.

The chain recombines TRBV30 with TRBJ1-5, with D perhaps matching TRBD1 (5 bases). The CDR3 is made up of 14 amino acids. The V gene's germline CDR1 is GTSNPN and CDR2 SVGIG (reference sequence). Trimming removed 2 bases at V and 7 bases at J, with 15 bases between. CDR3 in amino acids: CAWSQTAGFQPQHF. CDR3 DNA sequence: TGTGCCTGGAGTCAAACCGCAGGGTTCCAGCCCCAGCATTTT.

The V gene is TRBV2, the J gene TRBJ2-3; 12 nucleotides match TRBD2. Germline CDR1 and CDR2: SNHLY and FYNNEI. V trimming: 8 bases; J trimming: 0 bases; junction bases outside the gene matches: 6. The CDR3 is 16 amino acids. CDR3 sequence reads: CASVRTSGESTDTQYF. CDR3 nucleotides: TGTGCCAGCGTCCGGACTAGCGGGGAAAGCACAGATACGCAGTATTTT.